A selection of T cell receptor beta chains follows, all from one sample in a study of breast tumors, draining lymph nodes, adjacent tissues. TCRdb processed the multiplex PCR reads anew with MiXCR; each CDR3 protein has one entry. Seen here are about 14,000 distinct CDR3 sequences, roughly 50% observed once, and the top ten hold roughly 31%. The sample was tumor-adjacent breast tissue. These receptors came from a female donor with breast cancer. Some clones in this sample may be carry-over from other donors' samples. CDR3s leave out the opening cysteine and the closing phenylalanine or tryptophan. The D gene is left open where the match is weak.

J	D	length	V	CDR3
TRBJ1-5	NA	13	TRBV28	ASSLQGSSNQPQH
TRBJ1-2	NA	10	TRBV12-3/TRBV12-4	ASSPGQRGYT
TRBJ1-5	NA	15	TRBV4-1	ASSTPTGRWSNQPQH
TRBJ1-3	NA	12	TRBV20-1	SAPPTGSGNTIY
TRBJ2-1	TRBD1	11	TRBV5-1	ASSWDSNNEQF
TRBJ1-2	TRBD1	13	TRBV5-1	ASRYESQGGYGYT
TRBJ1-6	NA	14	TRBV7-8	ASSPITSSYNSPLH
TRBJ1-2	NA	12	TRBV29-1	SVGSIDSNYGYT
TRBJ2-3	NA	11	TRBV18	ASSSLGTDTQY
TRBJ2-7	NA	13	TRBV14	ASSQDPRSSYEPY
TRBJ2-3	TRBD2	12	TRBV5-5	ASSLKGGPDTQY
TRBJ2-5	NA	13	TRBV12-3/TRBV12-4	ASSFSVRGAETQY
TRBJ1-2	NA	11	TRBV20-1	SATTGRGYGYT
TRBJ2-3	TRBD2	13	TRBV4-1	ASSQGRREIDTQY
TRBJ2-1	NA	15	TRBV12-3/TRBV12-4	TSSPTPVTRGGNEQF
TRBJ2-3	TRBD2	14	TRBV4-2	ASSQEAGGPADTQY
TRBJ1-4	TRBD1	15	TRBV19	ASSITRGRTTNEKLF
TRBJ1-1	NA	11	TRBV10-1	ASSRGMNTEAF
TRBJ2-1	TRBD2	15	TRBV6-2/TRBV6-3	ASSYSSPSGSINEQF
TRBJ2-5	TRBD2	13	TRBV20-1	SASVSGSESETQY
TRBJ2-7	NA	10	TRBV7-2	ASSVGAYEQY
TRBJ2-7	NA	9	TRBV7-9	ASSAEYEQY
TRBJ2-3	NA	12	TRBV15	ATRGRGRADTQY
TRBJ1-2	NA	11	TRBV6-6	ASSPRSGDSYT
TRBJ1-2	NA	16	TRBV2	ASTRVAIFLCANYGYT
TRBJ2-1	NA	9	TRBV12-5	ASGLGGEQF
TRBJ1-2	NA	10	TRBV19	ASSIARDGYT
TRBJ2-7	NA	14	TRBV2	ASSEARRLSLGQQY
TRBJ2-1	NA	11	TRBV12-3/TRBV12-4	ASSLDDYNEQF
TRBJ1-2	NA	13	TRBV29-1	SVEFRGWGIYGYT
TRBJ2-5	NA	13	TRBV29-1	SARLATGLSETQY
TRBJ2-7	TRBD1	17	TRBV11-2	ASTQGGSFVGTGYYEQY
TRBJ2-7	TRBD2	13	TRBV11-2	ASSLAGGSSYEQY
TRBJ1-5	NA	10	TRBV15	ATSRDTQPQH
TRBJ2-1	TRBD2	13	TRBV24-1	ATSAGSGIYNEQF
TRBJ1-4	NA	12	TRBV29-1	SVAPQGLDEKLF
TRBJ2-3	NA	12	TRBV9	ASSRSGTTDTQY
TRBJ1-2	NA	12	TRBV29-1	SVEAASRDYGYT
TRBJ2-5	NA	12	TRBV15	ATSRGENQETQY
TRBJ2-7	NA	11	TRBV20-1	SASAGQTYEQY
TRBJ1-2	NA	11	TRBV27	ASSSTVSYGYT
TRBJ2-7	NA	11	TRBV10-1	ASRDLAREEQY
TRBJ1-2	TRBD1	13	TRBV6-9	ASMRSGQGSYGYT
TRBJ2-1	TRBD2	12	TRBV12-5	ASGPGLAGLEQF
TRBJ2-7	TRBD2	11	TRBV7-3	ASALAGTYEQY
TRBJ2-1	NA	9	TRBV19	ASTARNEQF
TRBJ2-1	NA	11	TRBV10-1	ASSRGQNNEQF
TRBJ2-7	TRBD1	14	TRBV20-1	SARGMTGGSSYEQY
TRBJ1-1	NA	12	TRBV20-1	SASFLGAGSEAF
TRBJ2-3	TRBD2	12	TRBV20-1	SASRTSGTDTQY
TRBJ2-3	TRBD2	13	TRBV6-1	ASSEVAGGTDTQY
TRBJ1-5	TRBD1	15	TRBV9	ASSARDRGSAIQPQH
TRBJ1-2	NA	11	TRBV4-2	ASSQAGGRGYT
TRBJ2-1	TRBD2	13	TRBV19	ASSTKRDENNEQF
TRBJ2-1	TRBD2	13	TRBV11-2	ASSPETSGGDEQF
TRBJ2-5	NA	11	TRBV2	ASSSERGETQY
TRBJ2-7	TRBD1	12	TRBV19	ASSMTGFVNEQY
TRBJ1-4	NA	11	TRBV5-8	ASGEQRGEKLF
TRBJ2-5	NA	9	TRBV20-1	SAQDQETQY